One and the same sample provided the 26 T cell receptor beta chains below, sequenced in a study of cytomegalovirus exposure and HLA in healthy donors. Vbeta (60) and Jbeta (13) primers were used in the PCR. Libraries were prepared by immunoSEQ multiplex PCR; TCRdb keeps only in-frame clonotypes and omits some of them. The data contain under 200,000 clones, roughly four fifths of them singletons. The sequencing sample was made of PBMCs. These receptors were collected from a woman aged 25 to 39 in good health and CMV-seropositive.

The chain carries TRBV27 and TRBJ1-6, with 9 nucleotides matching TRBD1. CDR3 size: 15 residues. The V and J ends lost 5 bases and 6 bases, in that order; junction bases with no gene match: 5. The germline V gene has CDR1 MNHEY and CDR2 SMNVEV (reference sequence). The CDR3 is CASSAQGATNSPLHF. CDR3 nucleotides: TGTGCCAGCAGTGCACAGGGGGCTACTAATTCACCCCTCCACTTT.

Remarks on this clone: Compared with germline, one end of the junction differs, possibly owing to a read error. This sample also contains other DNA sequences that code for the same CDR3. This chain uses TRBV27 with TRBJ2-1, with 7 bases fitting TRBD1. Germline-derived CDR1 and CDR2 are MNHEY and SMNVEV (reference sequence). The CDR3 has 14 amino acids. In nucleotides, the CDR3 is TGTGCTAGCAGGACAGGTCCTAACTACAATGAGCAGTTCTTC. Translating gives CASRTGPNYNEQFF.

V and J are TRBV5-1 and TRBJ1-4; D not resolved. CDR1 and CDR2 from the germline V gene are SGHRS and YFSETQ. V shed 0 bases and J shed 8 bases, with 11 bases lying between them. The CDR3 extends over 14 amino acids. The CDR3 protein is CASSLAQAAEKLFF. The CDR3 DNA is TGCGCCAGCAGCTTGGCGCAGGCCGCAGAAAAACTGTTTTTT.

V usage is TRBV18 and J usage is TRBJ2-7; D is unclear. The CDR3 loop spans 13 amino acids. Per the germline V gene, CDR1 is KGHSH and CDR2 is LQKENI. Trimming took 2 bases from V and 3 from J, leaving 8 bases between them. In nucleotides, the CDR3 is TGTGCCAGCTCACCAGCAACAGACTACGAGCAGTACTTC. Translating it yields CASSPATDYEQYF.

This clone was recorded only once. V usage is TRBV7-8 and J usage is TRBJ2-6, with 7 bases that match TRBD1. CDR3 length: 16 amino acids. CDR1 is SGHVS, CDR2 FQNEAQ, per germline. V trimming: 7 bases; J trimming: 1 base; junction bases outside the gene matches: 7. The CDR3 spells CASNRRQGSGANVLTF. The CDR3 DNA is TGTGCCAGCAACCGGAGACAGGGATCTGGGGCCAACGTCCTGACTTTC.

V is TRBV7-2 and J is TRBJ1-1, with 8 bases that match TRBD1. This CDR3 contains 14 residues. CDR1 and CDR2 (germline): SGHTA, FQGNSA. The V and J ends lost 6 bases and 5 bases, in that order; junction bases with no gene match: 8. Here the CDR3 reads CASRFRGRGTEAFF. The CDR3 coding sequence is TGTGCCAGCAGATTCAGGGGGCGCGGGACTGAAGCTTTCTTT.

The gene calls are TRBV28 and TRBJ1-6; D is undetermined. CDR3 length: 16 residues. CDR1 and CDR2 from the germline V gene are MDHEN and SYDVKM. Between the trimmed V and J ends, which lost 5 bases and 6 bases, there was a span of 17 bases. This CDR3 is CASSARRRRLNSPLHF. The CDR3 region has the DNA TGTGCCAGCAGTGCCAGAAGACGGAGACTTAATTCACCCCTCCACTTT.

The V and J genes are TRBV6-1 and TRBJ1-1; 10 bases line up with TRBD1. The CDR3 spans 15 residues. Losses at the gene ends were 8 bases for V and 0 bases for J; bases not matched to a gene: 6. Germline CDR1 and CDR2: MNHNS and SASEGT. CDR3 DNA sequence: TGTGCCAGCCCCGGGACAGGGGCTTTGAACACTGAAGCTTTCTTT. This translates into CASPGTGALNTEAFF.

This clone showed up just a few times. The V gene is TRBV2, the J gene TRBJ2-2; TRBD1 might be the D (6 bases). Per the germline V gene, CDR1 is SNHLY and CDR2 is FYNNEI. Trimming took off 7 bases at V and 1 base at J, with 16 bases between the two ends. The CDR3 extends over 16 amino acids. The CDR3 nucleotides are TGTGCCAGCACCTCGGGCATGACAGGGAACACCGGGGAGCTGTTTTTT. Protein: CASTSGMTGNTGELFF.

The chain employs TRBV5-6 and TRBJ2-7; D possibly corresponds to TRBD2 (6 bases). V dropped 4 bases and J dropped 4 bases, with 21 bases sitting between them. The germline V gene encodes CDR1 SGHDT and CDR2 YYEEEE. The CDR3 is 16 residues long. CDR3 in amino acids: CASSGPGGELVYEQYF. The CDR3 region has the DNA TGTGCCAGCAGCGGCCCCGGCGGGGAATTGGTGTACGAGCAGTACTTC.

Note on this clone: One end of the junction fails to match germline, which may point to a read error. Here the CDR3 reads CASSLFSGTNEKLFF. The CDR3 DNA sequence: TGTGCCAGCAGCTTATTTTCGGGAACTAACGAAAAACTGTTTTTT. V usage is TRBV5-5 and J usage is TRBJ1-4; unclear D gene. This CDR3 spans 15 amino acids. Per the germline V gene, CDR1 is SGHKS and CDR2 is YYEKEE (reference sequence).

The V gene is TRBV18, the J gene TRBJ2-3; TRBD1 aligns across 7 bases. Losses at the gene ends were 3 bases for V and 2 bases for J; bases not matched to a gene: 2. There are 14 residues in the CDR3. Germline assignment: CDR1 KGHSH and CDR2 LQKENI. The CDR3 DNA is TGTGCCAGCTCACCGGGACAGAACACAGATACGCAGTATTTT. Its protein is CASSPGQNTDTQYF.

This rearrangement joins TRBV4-2 to TRBJ2-7; possible D gene TRBD1, 6 bases. The CDR3 contains 17 residues. The V gene's germline CDR1 is LGHNA and CDR2 YNFKEQ. V was pared by 1 base and J by 0 bases, with 16 bases between. In nucleotides, the CDR3 is TGTGCCAGCAGCCAAGGGCCGACAGGTGATAGCTCCTACGAGCAGTACTTC. It yields the protein CASSQGPTGDSSYEQYF.

The V and J genes are TRBV5-4 and TRBJ2-6; D is possibly TRBD1 (5 bases). Germline V gene lookup returns CDR1 SGHNT and CDR2 YYREEE (reference sequence). Deletions cut 7 bases from V and 0 bases from J, with 20 bases between. The CDR3 has 18 amino acids. The CDR3 region is CASSILTATLSGANVLTF. The CDR3 region has the DNA TGTGCCAGCTCAATTCTGACAGCGACGCTCTCTGGGGCCAACGTCCTGACTTTC. Full variable domain (remainder filled in from reference TRBV5-4 and TRBJ2-6): ETGVTQSPTHLIKTRGQQVTLRCSSQSGHNTVSWYQQALGQGPQFIFQYYREEENGRGNFPPRFSGLQFPNYSSELNVNALELDDSALYLCASSILTATLSGANVLTFGAGSRLTVL.

The genes are TRBV25-1 and TRBJ1-2; unclear D gene. Trimming stripped 2 bases from V and 4 bases from J, with 14 bases between. Germline values: CDR1 MGHDK, CDR2 SYGVNS. There are 15 residues in the CDR3. The CDR3 DNA follows: TGTGCCAGCAGTGAACTAACGGGAGCCTTCTATGGCTACACCTTC. This codes for CASSELTGAFYGYTF.

V and J are TRBV10-1 and TRBJ1-1; D remains unclear. The CDR3 extends over 13 amino acids. Per the germline V gene, CDR1 is WNHNN and CDR2 is SYGVQD (reference sequence). V lost 2 bases, J lost 4 bases, and 8 bases lay in between. This chain's CDR3 is CASSEKRVTEAFF. DNA of the CDR3: TGCGCCAGCAGTGAGAAGAGGGTCACTGAAGCTTTCTTT.

This clone has just one count. The V and J genes are TRBV30 and TRBJ1-3; D possibly corresponds to TRBD1 (6 bases). The CDR3 runs 14 residues. V was shortened by 7 bases and J by 0 bases, with 13 bases between the two germline ends. Per germline, CDR1 GTSNPN and CDR2 SVGIG (reference sequence). The CDR3 protein is CASPGTPSGNTIYF. CDR3 sequence (DNA): TGTGCCTCCCCAGGGACACCCTCTGGAAACACCATATATTTT.

The V and J genes are TRBV30 and TRBJ1-2; the D gene is possibly TRBD1 (5 bases). Germline V gives CDR1 GTSNPN, CDR2 SVGIG (reference sequence). CDR3 size: 11 residues. V lost 3 bases and J 10 bases, leaving 12 bases between the germline ends. CDR3 loop: CAWRADRDYTF. The CDR3 nucleotides are TGTGCCTGGAGAGCAGACAGAGACTACACCTTC.

This clone was seen a few times. The chain couples TRBV5-4 to TRBJ2-7, with D hard to call. The V end was cut by 3 bases, the J end by 7 bases, with 11 bases between. Germline V gene lookup returns CDR1 SGHNT and CDR2 YYREEE (reference sequence). The CDR3 is 12 residues long. The CDR3: CASSYRSTEQYF. CDR3 bases: TGTGCCAGCAGCTACAGATCGACAGAGCAGTACTTC.

This sequence joins TRBV2 and TRBJ2-2; TRBD2 matches at 11 bases. The CDR3 covers 13 residues. With V trimmed by 5 bases and J by 10 bases, 3 bases remained unmatched. The germline V gene encodes CDR1 SNHLY and CDR2 FYNNEI. The CDR3 is CASSKLAGAELFF. CDR3 nucleotides: TGTGCCAGCAGTAAACTAGCGGGGGCGGAGCTGTTTTTT.

The V gene is TRBV29-1, the J gene TRBJ2-5; tentative D call: TRBD2 (5 bases). Germline V gene lookup returns CDR1 SQVTM and CDR2 ANQGSEA. V was pared by 7 bases and J by 6 bases, with 18 bases between. CDR3 length: 13 residues. CDR3 amino acids: CSGETLLGKTQYF. DNA of the CDR3: TGCAGCGGGGAGACGCTACTGGGGAAGACCCAGTACTTC.

V and J are TRBV28 and TRBJ1-5; no firm D call. This CDR3 spans 13 amino acids. Germline V lookup: CDR1 MDHEN, CDR2 SYDVKM. Trimming pared 7 bases from V and 6 bases from J, leaving 13 bases between. The CDR3 coding sequence is TGTGCCAGCACCATGCCTCGGGGTCAGCCCCAGCATTTT. This translates into CASTMPRGQPQHF.

This clone has at least ten counts. The chain has TRBV2 and TRBJ1-6; possibly TRBD1 for D (5 bases). CDR3 length equals 13 residues. V was cut by 7 bases and J by 8 bases, with 12 bases left in between. Germline V gene sequence: CDR1 SNHLY, CDR2 FYNNEI. The CDR3 nucleotides are TGTGCCAGCAATCCGGACACATATTCACCCCTCCACTTT. Protein product: CASNPDTYSPLHF.

This clone was detected once. The J gene is TRBJ2-2, the V gene TRBV11-3; TRBD2 might be the D (5 bases). This CDR3 comprises 16 residues. Germline V gives CDR1 SGHNT, CDR2 YENEEA. The germline V and J ends were trimmed by 5 bases and 3 bases, with 16 bases remaining between them. CDR3 DNA sequence: TGTGCCAGCAGCAGGAACCGGCGGGCGGACACCGGGGAGCTGTTTTTT. Amino acids: CASSRNRRADTGELFF.

The gene calls are TRBV30 and TRBJ2-7; D possibly corresponds to TRBD2 (6 bases). Trimming took 2 bases from V and 1 from J, leaving 15 bases between them. This CDR3 has 15 amino acids. From germline, CDR1 is GTSNPN and CDR2 SVGIG (reference sequence). CDR3 bases: TGTGCCTGGAGTCTTGGGGCAGGAGGGTCCTACGAGCAGTACTTC. This translates into CAWSLGAGGSYEQYF.

This clone was detected only a few times. The J gene is TRBJ1-5, the V gene TRBV19; 8 bases are shared with TRBD1. V trimming: 2 bases; J trimming: 4 bases; junction bases outside the gene matches: 1. CDR1 is LNHDA and CDR2 is SQIVND in the germline V gene (reference sequence). CDR3 size: 14 residues. DNA for the CDR3: TGTGCCAGTAGTATACAGGGGGCTAATCAGCCCCAGCATTTT. Protein product: CASSIQGANQPQHF.